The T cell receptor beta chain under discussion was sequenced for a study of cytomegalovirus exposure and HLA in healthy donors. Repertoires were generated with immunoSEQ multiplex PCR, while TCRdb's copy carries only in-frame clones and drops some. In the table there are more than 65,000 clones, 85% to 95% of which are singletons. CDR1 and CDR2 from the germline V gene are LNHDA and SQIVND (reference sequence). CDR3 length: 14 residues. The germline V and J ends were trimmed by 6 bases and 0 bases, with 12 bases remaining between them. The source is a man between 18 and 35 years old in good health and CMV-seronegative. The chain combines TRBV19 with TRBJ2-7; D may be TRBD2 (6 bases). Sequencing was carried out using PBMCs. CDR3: CASSLRDSSYEQYF. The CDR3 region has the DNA TGTGCCAGTAGCCTCCGGGACTCCTCCTACGAGCAGTACTTC. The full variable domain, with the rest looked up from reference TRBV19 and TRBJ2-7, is DGGITQSPKYLFRKEGQNVTLSCEQNLNHDAMYWYRQDPGQGLRLIYYSQIVNDFQKGDIAEGYSVSREKKESFPLTVTSAQKNPTAFYLCASSLRDSSYEQYFGPGTRLTVT.